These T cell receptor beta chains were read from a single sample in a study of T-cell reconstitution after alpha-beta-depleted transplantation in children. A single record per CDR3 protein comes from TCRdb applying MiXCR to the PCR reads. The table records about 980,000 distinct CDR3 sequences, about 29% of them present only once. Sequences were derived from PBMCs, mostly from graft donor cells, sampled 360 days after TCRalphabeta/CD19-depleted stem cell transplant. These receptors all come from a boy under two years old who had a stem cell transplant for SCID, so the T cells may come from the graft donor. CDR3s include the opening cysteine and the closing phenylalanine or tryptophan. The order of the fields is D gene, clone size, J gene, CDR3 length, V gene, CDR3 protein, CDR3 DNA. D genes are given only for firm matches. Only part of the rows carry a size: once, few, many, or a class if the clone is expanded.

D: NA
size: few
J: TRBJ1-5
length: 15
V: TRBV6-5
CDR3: CASSYGSDSNQPQHF
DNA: TGTGCCAGCAGTTACGGGTCAGATAGCAATCAGCCCCAGCATTTT

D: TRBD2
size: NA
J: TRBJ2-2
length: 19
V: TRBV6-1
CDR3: CASPLLPTSGGAYTGELFF
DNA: TGTGCCAGTCCTCTCCTCCCCACTAGCGGGGGGGCATATACCGGGGAGCTGTTTTTT

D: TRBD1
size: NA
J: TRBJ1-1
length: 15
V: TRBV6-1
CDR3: CASSSLRDRHTEAFF
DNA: TGTGCCAGCAGCAGTCTCCGGGACAGACACACTGAAGCTTTCTTT

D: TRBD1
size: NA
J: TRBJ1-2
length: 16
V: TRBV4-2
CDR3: CASSQAIGQGAIGYTF
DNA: TGTGCCAGCAGCCAAGCTATCGGACAGGGGGCAATTGGCTACACCTTC

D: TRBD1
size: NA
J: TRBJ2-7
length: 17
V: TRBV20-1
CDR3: CSARALYRTGYSYEQYF
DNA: TGCAGTGCTAGAGCCCTATATAGGACAGGGTACTCCTACGAGCAGTACTTC

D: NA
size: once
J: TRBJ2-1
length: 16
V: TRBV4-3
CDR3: CASSQGLGGFGGEQFF
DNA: TGCGCCAGCAGCCAAGGTCTTGGGGGCTTCGGCGGTGAGCAGTTCTTC

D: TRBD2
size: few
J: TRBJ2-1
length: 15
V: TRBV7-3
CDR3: CASSSLAGGHGEQFF
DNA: TGTGCCAGCAGCTCACTAGCGGGGGGGCATGGTGAGCAGTTCTTC

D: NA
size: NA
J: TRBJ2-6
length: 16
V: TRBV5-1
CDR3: CASSLVPGTGANVLTF
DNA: TGCGCCAGCAGCTTGGTTCCAGGAACTGGGGCCAACGTCCTGACTTTC

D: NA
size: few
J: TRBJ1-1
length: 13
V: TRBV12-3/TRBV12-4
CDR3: CATTGTLRTEAFF
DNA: TGTGCCACCACAGGGACCCTGAGAACTGAAGCTTTCTTT

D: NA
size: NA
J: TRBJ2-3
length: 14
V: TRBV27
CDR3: CASSLRPETDTQYF
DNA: TGTGCCAGCAGTCTCAGACCAGAAACAGATACGCAGTATTTT

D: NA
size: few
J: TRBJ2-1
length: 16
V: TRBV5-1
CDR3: CASSFNGGHGYNEQFF
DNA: TGCGCCAGCAGCTTCAATGGGGGGCACGGCTACAATGAGCAGTTCTTC

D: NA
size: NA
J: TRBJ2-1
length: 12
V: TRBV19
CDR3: CASRIPDNEQFF
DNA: TGTGCCAGTAGGATCCCGGACAATGAGCAGTTCTTC

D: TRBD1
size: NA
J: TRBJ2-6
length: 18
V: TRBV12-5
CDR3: CASGFLGQADSGANVLTF
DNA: TGTGCTAGTGGTTTCCTAGGACAGGCCGACTCTGGGGCCAACGTCCTGACTTTC

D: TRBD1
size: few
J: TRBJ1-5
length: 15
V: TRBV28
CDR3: CASSFAGQGNQPQHF
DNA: TGTGCCAGCAGTTTCGCCGGACAGGGTAATCAGCCCCAGCATTTT

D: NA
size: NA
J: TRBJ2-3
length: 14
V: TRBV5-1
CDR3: CASSLSESTDTQYF
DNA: TGCGCCAGCAGCTTGTCCGAGAGCACAGATACGCAGTATTTT

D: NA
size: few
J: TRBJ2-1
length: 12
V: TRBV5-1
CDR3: CASSSTHNEQFF
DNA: TGCGCCAGCAGCTCAACTCACAATGAGCAGTTCTTC

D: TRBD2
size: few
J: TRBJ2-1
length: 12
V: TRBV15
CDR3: CATSFSGFEQFF
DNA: TGTGCCACCAGCTTTAGCGGGTTTGAGCAGTTCTTC

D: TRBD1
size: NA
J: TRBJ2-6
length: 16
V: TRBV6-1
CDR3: CASSPTGGYGANVLTF
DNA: TGTGCCAGCAGTCCCACAGGGGGGTATGGGGCCAACGTCCTGACTTTC

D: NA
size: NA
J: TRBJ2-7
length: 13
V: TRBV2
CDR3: CASSDGAAYEQYF
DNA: TGTGCCAGCAGTGATGGGGCCGCCTACGAGCAGTACTTC

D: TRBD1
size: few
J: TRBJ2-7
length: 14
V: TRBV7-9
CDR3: CASSLGNRGYEQYF
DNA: TGTGCCAGCAGCTTAGGAAACAGGGGGTACGAGCAGTACTTC

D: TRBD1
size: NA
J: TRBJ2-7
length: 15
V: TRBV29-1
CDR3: CSVEGPGTGSAEQYF
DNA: TGCAGCGTTGAGGGCCCCGGGACAGGATCAGCCGAGCAGTACTTC

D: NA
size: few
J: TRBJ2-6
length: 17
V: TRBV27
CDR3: CASRRDSLPSGANVLTF
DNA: TGTGCCAGCAGGCGGGATAGTTTACCCTCTGGGGCCAACGTCCTGACTTTC

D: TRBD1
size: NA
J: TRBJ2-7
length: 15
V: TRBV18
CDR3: CASSPGQGLLYEQYF
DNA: TGTGCCAGCTCCCCTGGACAGGGATTACTCTACGAGCAGTACTTC

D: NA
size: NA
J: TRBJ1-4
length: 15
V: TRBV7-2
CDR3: CASSLSAMGYEKLFF
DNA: TGTGCCAGCAGCTTATCGGCGATGGGATATGAAAAACTGTTTTTT

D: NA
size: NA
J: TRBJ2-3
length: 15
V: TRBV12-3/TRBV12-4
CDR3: CASRTTRLPTDTQYF
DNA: TGTGCCAGCAGGACAACCAGACTACCCACAGATACGCAGTATTTT

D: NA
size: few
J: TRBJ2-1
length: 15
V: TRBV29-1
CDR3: CSAQIGLIKANEQFF
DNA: TGCAGCGCCCAGATCGGGCTCATCAAGGCCAATGAGCAGTTCTTC

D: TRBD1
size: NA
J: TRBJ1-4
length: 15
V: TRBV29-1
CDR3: CSATGQGKGNEKLFF
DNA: TGCAGCGCAACGGGACAGGGAAAAGGAAATGAAAAACTGTTTTTT

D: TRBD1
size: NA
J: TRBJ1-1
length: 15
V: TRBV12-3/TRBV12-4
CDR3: CASSFLDRMNTEAFF
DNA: TGTGCCAGCAGTTTTCTGGACAGGATGAACACTGAAGCTTTCTTT

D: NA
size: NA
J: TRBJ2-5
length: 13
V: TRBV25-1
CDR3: CASSDTIQETQYF
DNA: TGTGCCAGCAGTGACACGATCCAAGAGACCCAGTACTTC

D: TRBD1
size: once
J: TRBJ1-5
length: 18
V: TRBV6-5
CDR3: CASSSYSETGSSNQPQHF
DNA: TGTGCCAGCAGTTCTTACTCTGAGACAGGGTCCTCCAATCAGCCCCAGCATTTT

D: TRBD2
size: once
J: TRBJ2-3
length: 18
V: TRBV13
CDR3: CASSPRPGTSRSTDTQYF
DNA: TGTGCCAGCAGCCCCCGACCGGGGACTAGCCGGAGCACAGATACGCAGTATTTT

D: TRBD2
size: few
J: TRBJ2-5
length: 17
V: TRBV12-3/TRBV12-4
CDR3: CASSSAPKTSQEETQYF
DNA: TGTGCCAGCAGCTCTGCCCCTAAGACTAGCCAGGAAGAGACCCAGTACTTC

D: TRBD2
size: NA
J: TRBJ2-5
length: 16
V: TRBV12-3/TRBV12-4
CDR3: CASSSTPGLMAETQYF
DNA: TGTGCCAGCAGTTCGACCCCGGGACTAATGGCAGAGACCCAGTACTTC

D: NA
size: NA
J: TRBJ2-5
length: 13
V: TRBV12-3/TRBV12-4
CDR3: CASSLVAVEAQYF
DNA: TGTGCCAGCAGTTTAGTGGCGGTGGAGGCCCAGTACTTC

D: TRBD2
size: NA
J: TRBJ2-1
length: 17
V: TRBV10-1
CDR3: CASSESGVAGGRNEQFF
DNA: TGCGCCAGCAGTGAGTCGGGGGTAGCGGGGGGGCGCAATGAGCAGTTCTTC

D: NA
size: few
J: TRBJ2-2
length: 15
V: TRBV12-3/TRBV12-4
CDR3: CASSLVPKLTGELFF
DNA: TGTGCCAGCAGTTTGGTACCGAAGTTAACCGGGGAGCTGTTTTTT

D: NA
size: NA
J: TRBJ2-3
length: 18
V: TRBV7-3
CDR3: CASSSLSVPTIPTDTQYF
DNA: TGTGCCAGCAGCTCCCTCTCCGTGCCCACTATTCCCACAGATACGCAGTATTTT

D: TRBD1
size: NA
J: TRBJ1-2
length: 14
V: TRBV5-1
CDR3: CASSFDRGDYGYTF
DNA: TGCGCCAGCAGCTTTGACAGGGGGGACTATGGCTACACCTTC

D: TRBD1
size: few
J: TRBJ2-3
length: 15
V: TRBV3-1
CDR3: CASSRPGQGADTQYF
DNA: TGTGCCAGCAGCCGACCGGGACAGGGGGCAGATACGCAGTATTTT

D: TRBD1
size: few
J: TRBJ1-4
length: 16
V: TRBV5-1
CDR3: CASSWTGNPTNEKLFF
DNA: TGCGCCAGCAGCTGGACAGGGAACCCAACTAATGAAAAACTGTTTTTT

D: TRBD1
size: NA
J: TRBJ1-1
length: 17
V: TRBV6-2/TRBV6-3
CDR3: CASSYNRGRIMNTEAFF
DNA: TGTGCCAGCAGTTATAACAGGGGGCGGATCATGAACACTGAAGCTTTCTTT

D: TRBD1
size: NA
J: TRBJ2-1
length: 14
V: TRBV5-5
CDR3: CASSSQGAKDEQFF
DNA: TGTGCCAGCAGCTCTCAGGGGGCAAAAGATGAGCAGTTCTTC

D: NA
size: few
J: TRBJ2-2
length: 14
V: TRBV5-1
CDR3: CASRAQANTGELFF
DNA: TGCGCCAGCCGAGCACAGGCGAACACCGGGGAGCTGTTTTTT

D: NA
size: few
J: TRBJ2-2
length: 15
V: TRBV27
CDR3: CASKPGQAGTGELFF
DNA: TGTGCCAGCAAGCCGGGACAAGCCGGCACCGGGGAGCTGTTTTTT

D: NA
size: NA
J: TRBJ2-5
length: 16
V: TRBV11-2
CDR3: CASSLHWGRYQETQYF
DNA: TGTGCCAGCAGCCTCCATTGGGGGAGGTACCAAGAGACCCAGTACTTC

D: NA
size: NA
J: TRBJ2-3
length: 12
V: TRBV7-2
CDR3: CASRDRSDTQYF
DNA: TGTGCCAGCAGGGACCGGTCGGATACGCAGTATTTT

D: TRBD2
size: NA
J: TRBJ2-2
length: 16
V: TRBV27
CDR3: CASSFLAGGPTGELFF
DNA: TGTGCCAGCAGTTTCTTAGCGGGGGGGCCAACCGGGGAGCTGTTTTTT

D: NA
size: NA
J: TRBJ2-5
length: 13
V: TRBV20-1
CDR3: CSGHERAGETQYF
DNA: TGCAGTGGGCACGAACGGGCAGGGGAGACCCAGTACTTC